The next 13 T cell receptor beta chains were all read from a single sample in a study of T cells in Graves' hyperthyroidism and ophthalmopathy. RNA transcripts yielded amplified TCR beta CDR3 regions. RT-PCR in the first round (using the HTBI primer set) targeted the TCR CDR3. From the multiplex PCR reads, TCRdb called clonotypes with MiXCR, one entry per CDR3 protein. The sample includes around 700,000 distinct CDR3 sequences, around a sixth of them seen just once. The sequencing sample was made of blood. The source is a woman aged 45-65 years with Graves' hyperthyroidism that later progressed to Graves' ophthalmopathy.

This clonotype has just a few counts. CDR3 region: CASSGTGERGYTF. Here the CDR3 DNA reads TGTGCCAGCAGCGGGACAGGGGAGCGAGGCTACACCTTC. V and J are TRBV7-9 and TRBJ1-2; 10 bases match TRBD1. Looked up from germline, CDR1 is SEHNR and CDR2 is FQNEAQ (reference sequence). Trimming took 5 bases from V and 8 from J; bases not matched to a gene: 5. CDR3 size: 13 residues.

The chain is built from TRBV6-2 or TRBV6-3 and TRBJ2-5; 8 nucleotides match TRBD1. The CDR3 contains 15 residues. CDR1 is MNHEY, CDR2 SVGEGT, per germline. Trimming at V came to 7 bases and at J to 7 bases, leaving 14 bases not matched to a gene. The CDR3 sequence: CASKGRTGRWGTQYF. As DNA, the CDR3 is TGTGCCAGCAAAGGCCGGACAGGGAGATGGGGGACCCAGTACTTC.

In its sample, this clonotype was seen a few times. The chain couples TRBV5-5 to TRBJ1-2; no reliable D call. CDR3 length: 14 residues. The V end lost 1 base, the J end lost 4 bases, and 11 bases lay between the germline ends. Germline CDR1 SGHKS, CDR2 YYEKEE (reference sequence). CDR3 amino acids: CASSLNAGGYGYTF. The CDR3 DNA reads as TGTGCCAGCAGCTTGAATGCAGGAGGCTATGGCTACACCTTC.

This clonotype was counted between two and nine times. This chain links TRBV5-1 with TRBJ1-4; 12 positions match TRBD1. The ends lost 4 bases at V and 3 bases at J; junction bases unmatched: 7. Germline V CDR1 and CDR2: SGHRS, YFSETQ. The CDR3 has 17 residues. The CDR3 DNA reads TGCGCCAGCAGCGATCCGGGACAGGGGGCGGCTAATGAAAAACTGTTTTTT. This translates into CASSDPGQGAANEKLFF.

There are a few counts of this clonotype. The chain combines TRBV11-2 with TRBJ2-1; 7 bases match TRBD1. The CDR3 length is 12 residues. V shed 5 bases and J 7 bases; nucleotides not matched to a gene: 2. CDR1 and CDR2 from the germline V gene are SGHAT and FQNNGV. CDR3 loop: CASSEQGNEQFF. In nucleotides, the CDR3 is TGTGCCAGCAGCGAACAGGGGAATGAGCAGTTCTTC. The complete variable domain, with remaining parts taken from reference TRBV11-2 and TRBJ2-1, reads EAGVAQSPRYKIIEKRQSVAFWCNPISGHATLYWYQQILGQGPKLLIQFQNNGVVDDSQLPKDRFSAERLKGVDSTLKIQPAKLEDSAVYLCASSEQGNEQFFGPGTRLTVL.

This clonotype was seen a handful of times. The chain couples TRBV10-3 to TRBJ1-6; 8 nucleotides line up with TRBD1. Germline V gives CDR1 ENHRY, CDR2 SYGVKD. With 6 bases clipped from V and 7 bases from J, the junction kept 2 bases outside the gene matches. The CDR3 covers 13 residues. CDR3 region: CAISSGGNSPLHF. The DNA of the CDR3 is TGTGCCATCAGCTCAGGGGGCAATTCACCCCTCCACTTT.

This clonotype was observed a few times. The V call is TRBV15, the J call TRBJ2-2, with 8 bases that match TRBD1. The V segment lost 3 bases and the J segment 9 bases; nucleotides outside the gene matches: 15. CDR1 is LNHNV, CDR2 YYDKDF, per germline (reference sequence). The CDR3 sequence is 17 residues long. The CDR3 DNA reads as TGTGCCACCAGCAGGACCGGGACAGGCGTCCCGCGAAGGGAGCTGTTTTTT. As protein: CATSRTGTGVPRRELFF. The full variable domain, with the rest looked up from reference TRBV15 and TRBJ2-2, is DAMVIQNPRYQVTQFGKPVTLSCSQTLNHNVMYWYQQKSSQAPKLLFHYYDKDFNNEADTPDNFQSRRPNTSFCFLDIRSPGLGDTAMYLCATSRTGTGVPRRELFFGEGSRLTVL.

This chain links TRBV14 with TRBJ2-7, with 8 bases aligning to TRBD1. V lost 1 base, J lost 3 bases, and 8 bases stayed unmatched. The CDR3 spans 16 residues. Germline assignment: CDR1 SGHDN and CDR2 FVKESK. DNA of the CDR3: TGTGCCAGCAGCCAAGGGTACCGGGACAGGCACTACGAGCAGTACTTC. Translating gives CASSQGYRDRHYEQYF.

This clonotype was detected only a few times. This chain uses TRBV27 with TRBJ2-6; no definite D call. This CDR3 is 14 amino acids long. The ends were cut back, 4 bases at V and 0 bases at J, with 4 bases in the middle. Germline CDR1 reads MNHEY; CDR2 reads SMNVEV (reference sequence). CDR3 coding DNA: TGTGCCAGCAGTTACGTCTCTGGGGCCAACGTCCTGACTTTC. It codes for CASSYVSGANVLTF.

This clonotype came up many times. This chain joins TRBV11-2 and TRBJ2-7; weak D call: TRBD2 (6 bases). Germline assignment: CDR1 SGHAT and CDR2 FQNNGV. The CDR3 runs to 14 residues. The V gene lost 4 bases and the J gene lost 3 bases, with 13 bases spanning the gap. The CDR3 protein is CASSSWRDFYEQYF. The DNA for the CDR3 is TGTGCCAGCAGCTCATGGAGGGATTTCTACGAGCAGTACTTC.

The chain links TRBV12-3 or TRBV12-4 to TRBJ2-7; a weak D match, TRBD2 (6 bases). V lost 8 bases, J lost 5 bases, and 10 bases lay in between. This CDR3 comprises 11 residues. Written as DNA, the CDR3 is TGTGCCAGCGGGAGGTCCCACGAGCAGTACTTC. This sequence encodes CASGRSHEQYF.

This clonotype was picked up a small number of times. CDR3 residues: CASSLGAGPEAFF. The CDR3 region has the DNA TGTGCCAGCAGTTTGGGGGCAGGGCCTGAAGCTTTCTTT. The rearrangement joins TRBV27 to TRBJ1-1; D perhaps matches TRBD1 (6 bases). CDR1 is MNHEY and CDR2 is SMNVEV in the germline V gene (reference sequence). This CDR3 comprises 13 residues. The V end lost 3 bases, the J end lost 6 bases, and 11 bases lay between the germline ends.

Concerning this clonotype itself: This may arise from a read error, as a much more abundant clone is one base away. The J gene is TRBJ2-7, the V gene TRBV19, with 10 bases aligning to TRBD1. The junction had 2 bases not matched to a gene; V was cut back by 9 bases and J by 3 bases. From germline, CDR1 is LNHDA and CDR2 SQIVND (reference sequence). The CDR3 sequence is 12 residues long. CDR3 DNA: TGTGCCAGCGGGACAGGGGACTACGAGCAGTACTTC. It yields the protein CASGTGDYEQYF. Together with reference TRBV19 and TRBJ2-7, the CDR3 gives the full variable domain: DGGITQSPKYLFRKEGQNVTLSCEQNLNHDAMYWYRQDPGQGLRLIYYSQIVNDFQKGDIAEGYSVSREKKESFPLTVTSAQKNPTAFYLCASGTGDYEQYFGPGTRLTVT.